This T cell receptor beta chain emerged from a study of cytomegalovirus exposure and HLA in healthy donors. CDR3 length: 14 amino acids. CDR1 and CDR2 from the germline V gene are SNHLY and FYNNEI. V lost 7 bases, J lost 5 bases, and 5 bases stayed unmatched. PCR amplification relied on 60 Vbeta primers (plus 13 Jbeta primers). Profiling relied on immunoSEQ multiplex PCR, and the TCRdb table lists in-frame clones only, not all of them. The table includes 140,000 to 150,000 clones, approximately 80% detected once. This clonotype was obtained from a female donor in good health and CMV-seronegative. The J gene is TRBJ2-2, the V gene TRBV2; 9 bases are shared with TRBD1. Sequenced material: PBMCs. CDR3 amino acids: CASKYDRGTGELFF. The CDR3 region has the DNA TGTGCCAGCAAGTACGACAGGGGGACCGGGGAGCTGTTTTTT.